The T cell receptor (beta chain) under discussion was sequenced for a study of OX40 agonist ivuxolimab in advanced cancers. Study context: Patients were treated with ivuxolimab, an agonistic anti-OX40 (CD134) antibody.

Concerning this clone itself: Its target is not known.

Peripheral blood came from all dose cohorts at three timepoints. Only in-frame clones appear in the TCRdb table, and some are missing; sequencing was by immunoSEQ multiplex PCR. The table includes tens of thousands of clones, about 90% detected once. Germline CDR1 SGHDN, CDR2 FVKESK. V lost 2 bases, J lost 2 bases, and 5 bases stayed unmatched. CDR3 size: 15 residues. General observations from the study: The authors also found low normalized T-cell clonal expansion in some nonresponders.

The chain has TRBV14 and TRBJ1-1, with 7 bases matching TRBD1. The source was CD4+ or CD8+ T cells sorted from blood, collected in a trial of the OX40 agonist ivuxolimab. The clonotype was recovered from an adult with an advanced solid tumor such as melanoma, head and neck, liver or kidney cancer. DNA of the CDR3: TGTGCCAGCAGCCAAATAGGGGGCCCCAACACTGAAGCTTTCTTT. Translation: CASSQIGGPNTEAFF.